This is a list of T cell receptor beta chains from one sample in a study of blood T cell repertoires in COVID-19. The table came from immunoSEQ multiplex PCR; TCRdb's copy has only in-frame clones and leaves some out. The sample has a few hundred thousand clones; 70% to 90% are singletons. Sequencing was carried out using PBMCs or T cells enriched from blood (not recorded which). The source of these receptors is a woman aged 18-29 years who had recovered from COVID-19. Both conserved end residues are part of each CDR3. The D gene is left open where the match is weak. A row's size may be missing; if present it is once, few, many or a size class.

J gene	D gene	V gene	clone size	CDR3 DNA	CDR3 protein
TRBJ1-2	-	TRBV2	-	TGTGCCAGCAGTGAACGCGGCAGGGACTATGGCTACACCTTC	CASSERGRDYGYTF
TRBJ1-1	-	TRBV11-2	-	TGTGCCAGCACCCGTTTTCGGGTTGACACTGAAGCTTTCTTT	CASTRFRVDTEAFF
TRBJ1-6	-	TRBV27	once	TGTGCCAGCAGTTTAATCCAGACTTTTAATTCACCCCTCCACTTT	CASSLIQTFNSPLHF
TRBJ1-6	-	TRBV25-1	-	TGTGCCAGCAGTACCAGTGAGGGTAACTATAATTCACCCCTCCACTTT	CASSTSEGNYNSPLHF
TRBJ2-7	-	TRBV7-8	-	TGTGCCAGCAGCGGGGCCAGGGAGGCTTACGAGCAGTACTTC	CASSGAREAYEQYF
TRBJ1-2	TRBD1	TRBV28	-	TGTGCCAGCAGGGGACAGGGGCGGAGCTATGGCTACACCTTC	CASRGQGRSYGYTF
TRBJ2-3	-	TRBV2	-	TGTGCCAGCTGTGCGGGTCGCACAGATACGCAGTATTTT	CASCAGRTDTQYF
TRBJ1-1	-	TRBV19	-	TGTGCCAGTAGTCAGGGATTATGGGCTGAAGCTTTCTTT	CASSQGLWAEAFF
TRBJ1-2	TRBD1	TRBV29-1	-	TGCAGCGTAGGGACAGGTAGCTATGGCTACACCTTC	CSVGTGSYGYTF
TRBJ1-4	-	TRBV11-2	-	TGTGCCAGCAGCTCTACAGCGGGTTGGGGTGATCTGTTTTTT	CASSSTAGWGDLFF
TRBJ1-1	TRBD1	TRBV10-3	-	TGTGCCATCAGTGATAACCGCCGGGACAGTCTGAACACTGAAGCTTTCTTT	CAISDNRRDSLNTEAFF
TRBJ2-7	TRBD2	TRBV5-1	-	TGCGCCAGCAGCGGATTGAGTGGGGGGGACTACGAGCAGTACTTC	CASSGLSGGDYEQYF
TRBJ1-1	-	TRBV7-9	-	TGTGCCAGCAGCTTAGACAAGAACACTGAAGCTTTCTTT	CASSLDKNTEAFF
TRBJ1-2	-	TRBV4-1	once	TGCGCCAGCAGCCTCGCCTCAGGGGAATATGGCTACACCTTC	CASSLASGEYGYTF
TRBJ2-2	-	TRBV24-1	-	TGTGCCACCAGTCCCTTACGGGACACCGGGGAGCTGTTTTTT	CATSPLRDTGELFF
TRBJ1-5	-	TRBV24-1	-	TGTGCCACCAGTGGAAAAGGGGGAAAGCCCCAGCATTTT	CATSGKGGKPQHF
TRBJ2-7	-	TRBV27	-	TGTGCCAGCAGTTTATCGTACGGGAGCGAGTCCTACGAGCAGTACTTC	CASSLSYGSESYEQYF
TRBJ1-6	-	TRBV3-1/TRBV3-2	-	TGTGCCAGCAGCAGACAGGTTCCCATTTCATACAATAATTCACCCCTCCACTTT	CASSRQVPISYNNSPLHF